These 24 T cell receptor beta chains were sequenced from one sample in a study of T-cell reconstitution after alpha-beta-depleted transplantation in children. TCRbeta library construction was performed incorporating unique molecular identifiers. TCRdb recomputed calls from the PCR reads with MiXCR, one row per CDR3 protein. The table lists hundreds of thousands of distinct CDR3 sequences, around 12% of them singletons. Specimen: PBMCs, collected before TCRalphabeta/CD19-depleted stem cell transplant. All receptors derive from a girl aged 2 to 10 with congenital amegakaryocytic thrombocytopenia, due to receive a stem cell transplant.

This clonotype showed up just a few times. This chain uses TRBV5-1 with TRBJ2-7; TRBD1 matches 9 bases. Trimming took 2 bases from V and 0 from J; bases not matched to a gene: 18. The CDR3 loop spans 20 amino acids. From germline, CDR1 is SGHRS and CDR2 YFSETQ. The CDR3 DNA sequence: TGCGCCAGCAGCTTAATGCCCACCGGGACAGGGTATGCCAGCTCCTACGAGCAGTACTTC. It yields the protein CASSLMPTGTGYASSYEQYF.

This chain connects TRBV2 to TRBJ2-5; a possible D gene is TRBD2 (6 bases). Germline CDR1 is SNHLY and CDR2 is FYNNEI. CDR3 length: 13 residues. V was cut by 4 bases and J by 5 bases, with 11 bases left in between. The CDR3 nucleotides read TGTGCCAGCAGTGGGGGGGATTCTGAGACCCAGTACTTC. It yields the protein CASSGGDSETQYF.

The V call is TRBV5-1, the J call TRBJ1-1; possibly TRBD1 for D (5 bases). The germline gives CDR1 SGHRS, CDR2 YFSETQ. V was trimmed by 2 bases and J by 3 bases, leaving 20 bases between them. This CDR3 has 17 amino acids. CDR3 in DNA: TGCGCCAGCAGCTTACGCCAATTCTCCGGGACTCACACTGAAGCTTTCTTT. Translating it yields CASSLRQFSGTHTEAFF.

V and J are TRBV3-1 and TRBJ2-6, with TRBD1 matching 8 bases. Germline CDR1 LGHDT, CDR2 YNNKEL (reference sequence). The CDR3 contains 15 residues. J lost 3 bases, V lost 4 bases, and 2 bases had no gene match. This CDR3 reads CASSLRGHGANVLTF. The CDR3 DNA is TGTGCCAGCAGCCTCAGGGGGCATGGGGCCAACGTCCTGACTTTC.

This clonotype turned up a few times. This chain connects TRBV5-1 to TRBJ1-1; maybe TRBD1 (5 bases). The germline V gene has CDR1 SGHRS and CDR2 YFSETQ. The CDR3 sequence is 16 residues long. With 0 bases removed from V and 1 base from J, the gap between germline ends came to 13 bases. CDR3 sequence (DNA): TGCGCCAGCAGCTTGGAACCGGGACGGTCGAACACTGAAGCTTTCTTT. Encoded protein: CASSLEPGRSNTEAFF. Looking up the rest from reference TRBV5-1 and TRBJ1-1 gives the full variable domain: KAGVTQTPRYLIKTRGQQVTLSCSPISGHRSVSWYQQTPGQGLQFLFEYFSETQRNKGNFPGRFSGRQFSNSRSEMNVSTLELGDSALYLCASSLEPGRSNTEAFFGQGTRLTVV.

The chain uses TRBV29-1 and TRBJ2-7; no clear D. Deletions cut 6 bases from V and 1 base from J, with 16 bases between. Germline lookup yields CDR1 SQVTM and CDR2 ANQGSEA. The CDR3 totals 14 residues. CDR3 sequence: CSVTTGYPSYEQYF. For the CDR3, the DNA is TGCAGCGTAACTACGGGTTACCCATCCTACGAGCAGTACTTC.

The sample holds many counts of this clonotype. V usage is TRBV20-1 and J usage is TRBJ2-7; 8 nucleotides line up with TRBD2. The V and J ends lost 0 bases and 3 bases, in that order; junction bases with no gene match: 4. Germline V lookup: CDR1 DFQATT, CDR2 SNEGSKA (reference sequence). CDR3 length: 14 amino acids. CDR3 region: CSARDKSGSYEQYF. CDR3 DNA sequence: TGCAGTGCTAGAGATAAAAGCGGGAGCTACGAGCAGTACTTC.

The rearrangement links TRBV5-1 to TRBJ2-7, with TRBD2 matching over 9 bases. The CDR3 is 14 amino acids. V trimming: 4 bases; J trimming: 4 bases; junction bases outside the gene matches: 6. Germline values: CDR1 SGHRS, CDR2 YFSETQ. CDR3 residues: CASSPDTSGYEQYF. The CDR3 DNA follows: TGCGCCAGCAGCCCCGACACTAGCGGGTACGAGCAGTACTTC. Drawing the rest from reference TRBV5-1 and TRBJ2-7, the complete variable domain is KAGVTQTPRYLIKTRGQQVTLSCSPISGHRSVSWYQQTPGQGLQFLFEYFSETQRNKGNFPGRFSGRQFSNSRSEMNVSTLELGDSALYLCASSPDTSGYEQYFGPGTRLTVT.

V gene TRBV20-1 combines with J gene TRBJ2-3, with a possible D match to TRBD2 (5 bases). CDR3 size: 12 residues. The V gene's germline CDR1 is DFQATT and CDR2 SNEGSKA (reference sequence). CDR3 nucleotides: TGCAGGCCAGCGGCAGGCACAGATACGCAGTATTTT. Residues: CRPAAGTDTQYF.

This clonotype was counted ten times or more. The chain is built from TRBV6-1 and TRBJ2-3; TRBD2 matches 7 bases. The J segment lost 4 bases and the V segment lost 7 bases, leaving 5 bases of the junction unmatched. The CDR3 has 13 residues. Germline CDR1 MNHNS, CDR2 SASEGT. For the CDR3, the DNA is TGTGCCAGCATGGGCGGGAGCCCAGATACGCAGTATTTT. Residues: CASMGGSPDTQYF.

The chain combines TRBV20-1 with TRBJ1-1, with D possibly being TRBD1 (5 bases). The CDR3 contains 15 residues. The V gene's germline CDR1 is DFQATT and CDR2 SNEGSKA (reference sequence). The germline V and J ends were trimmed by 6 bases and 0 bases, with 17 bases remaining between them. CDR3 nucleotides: TGCAGTGCAGAACCTAGTTCGGACATGAACACTGAAGCTTTCTTT. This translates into CSAEPSSDMNTEAFF.

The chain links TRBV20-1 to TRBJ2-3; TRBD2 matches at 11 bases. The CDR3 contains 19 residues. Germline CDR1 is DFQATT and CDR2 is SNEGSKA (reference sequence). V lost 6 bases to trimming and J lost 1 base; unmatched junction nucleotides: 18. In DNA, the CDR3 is TGCAGTGCAACAAGGCGCGGGACTAGCGGTACCTGCGGCACAGATACGCAGTATTTT. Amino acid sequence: CSATRRGTSGTCGTDTQYF.

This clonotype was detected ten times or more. CDR3 in amino acids: CSVEDYRDRDRSSYNEQFF. CDR3 coding DNA: TGCAGCGTTGAAGACTACCGGGACAGGGATCGGAGCTCCTACAATGAGCAGTTCTTC. The chain uses TRBV29-1 and TRBJ2-1, with 9 nucleotides matching TRBD1. V lost 0 bases to trimming and J lost 0 bases; unmatched junction nucleotides: 12. There are 19 residues in the CDR3. In germline, CDR1 is SQVTM, CDR2 ANQGSEA.

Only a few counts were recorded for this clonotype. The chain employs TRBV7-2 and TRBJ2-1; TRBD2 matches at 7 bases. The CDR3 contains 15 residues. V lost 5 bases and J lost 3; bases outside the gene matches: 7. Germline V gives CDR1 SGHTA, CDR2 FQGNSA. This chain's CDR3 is CASSLSASGYNEQFF. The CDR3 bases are TGTGCCAGCAGCCTATCGGCTAGCGGCTACAATGAGCAGTTCTTC.

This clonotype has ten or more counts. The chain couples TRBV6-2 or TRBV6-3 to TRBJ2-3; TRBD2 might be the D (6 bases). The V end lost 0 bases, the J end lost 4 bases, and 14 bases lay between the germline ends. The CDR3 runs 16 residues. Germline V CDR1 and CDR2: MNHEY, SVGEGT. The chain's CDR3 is CASSYSTRRRSDTQYF. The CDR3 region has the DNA TGTGCCAGCAGTTACTCGACTAGACGGAGGTCAGATACGCAGTATTTT.

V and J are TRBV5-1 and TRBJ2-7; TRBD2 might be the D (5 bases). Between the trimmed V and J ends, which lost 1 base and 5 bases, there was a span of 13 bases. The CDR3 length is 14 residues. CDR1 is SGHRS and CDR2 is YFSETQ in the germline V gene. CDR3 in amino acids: CASSLWTAQDEQYF. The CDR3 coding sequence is TGCGCCAGCAGCTTGTGGACTGCCCAGGACGAGCAGTACTTC.

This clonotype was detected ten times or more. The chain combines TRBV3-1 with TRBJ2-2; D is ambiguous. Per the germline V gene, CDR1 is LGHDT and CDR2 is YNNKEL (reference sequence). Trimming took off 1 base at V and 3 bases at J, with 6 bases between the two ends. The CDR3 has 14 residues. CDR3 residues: CASSQVRYTGELFF. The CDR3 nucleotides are TGTGCCAGCAGCCAAGTGAGATACACCGGGGAGCTGTTTTTT.

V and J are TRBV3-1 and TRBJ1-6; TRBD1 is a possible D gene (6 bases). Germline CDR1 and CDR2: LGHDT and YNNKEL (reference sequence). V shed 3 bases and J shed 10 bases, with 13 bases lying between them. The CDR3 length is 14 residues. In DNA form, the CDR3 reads TGTGCCAGCAGCCATACCGGGACACCGTCACCCCTCCACTTT. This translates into CASSHTGTPSPLHF.

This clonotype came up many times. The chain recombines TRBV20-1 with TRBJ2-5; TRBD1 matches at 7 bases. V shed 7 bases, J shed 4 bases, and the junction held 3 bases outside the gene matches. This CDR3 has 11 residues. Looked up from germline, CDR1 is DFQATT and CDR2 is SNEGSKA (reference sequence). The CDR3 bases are TGCAGTGTTGACAGGGTAGAGACCCAGTACTTC. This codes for CSVDRVETQYF.

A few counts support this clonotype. CDR3 region: CASSAIDPIAKNIQYF. For the CDR3, the DNA is TGTGCCAGCAGCGCTATCGACCCCATAGCCAAAAACATTCAGTACTTC. This chain joins TRBV7-9 and TRBJ2-4; D call uncertain. Germline V gives CDR1 SEHNR, CDR2 FQNEAQ (reference sequence). Trimming cost V 5 bases and J 0 bases, with 14 bases left between them. The CDR3 covers 16 residues.

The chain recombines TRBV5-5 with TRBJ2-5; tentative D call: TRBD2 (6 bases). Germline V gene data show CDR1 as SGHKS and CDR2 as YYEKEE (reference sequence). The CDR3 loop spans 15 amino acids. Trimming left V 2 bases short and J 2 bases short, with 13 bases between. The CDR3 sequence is CASSFWSSGQETQYF. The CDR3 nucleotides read TGTGCCAGCAGCTTTTGGAGTAGCGGACAAGAGACCCAGTACTTC.

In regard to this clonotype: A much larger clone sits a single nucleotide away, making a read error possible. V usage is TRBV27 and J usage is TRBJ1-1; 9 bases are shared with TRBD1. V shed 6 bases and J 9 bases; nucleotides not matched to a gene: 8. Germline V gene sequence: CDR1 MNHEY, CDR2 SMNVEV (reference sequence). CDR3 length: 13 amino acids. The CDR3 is CASRRQGGYQAFF. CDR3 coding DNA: TGTGCCAGCAGAAGACAGGGGGGTTATCAAGCTTTCTTT.

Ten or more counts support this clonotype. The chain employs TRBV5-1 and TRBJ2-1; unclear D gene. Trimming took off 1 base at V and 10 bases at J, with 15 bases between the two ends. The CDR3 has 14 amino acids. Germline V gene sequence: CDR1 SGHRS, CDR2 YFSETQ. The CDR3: CASSLLLESVEQFF. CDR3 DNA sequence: TGCGCCAGCAGCTTGCTCTTGGAGAGCGTCGAGCAGTTCTTC. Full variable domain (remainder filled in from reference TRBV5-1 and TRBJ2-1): KAGVTQTPRYLIKTRGQQVTLSCSPISGHRSVSWYQQTPGQGLQFLFEYFSETQRNKGNFPGRFSGRQFSNSRSEMNVSTLELGDSALYLCASSLLLESVEQFFGPGTRLTVL.

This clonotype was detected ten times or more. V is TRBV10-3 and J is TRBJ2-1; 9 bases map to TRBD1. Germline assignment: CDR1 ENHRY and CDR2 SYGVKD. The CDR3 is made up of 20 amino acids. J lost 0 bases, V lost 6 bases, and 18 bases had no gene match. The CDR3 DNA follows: TGTGCCATCAGGGGACAGGCCCAAGGGACAGGGAAGGTCTCCTACAATGAGCAGTTCTTC. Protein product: CAIRGQAQGTGKVSYNEQFF.